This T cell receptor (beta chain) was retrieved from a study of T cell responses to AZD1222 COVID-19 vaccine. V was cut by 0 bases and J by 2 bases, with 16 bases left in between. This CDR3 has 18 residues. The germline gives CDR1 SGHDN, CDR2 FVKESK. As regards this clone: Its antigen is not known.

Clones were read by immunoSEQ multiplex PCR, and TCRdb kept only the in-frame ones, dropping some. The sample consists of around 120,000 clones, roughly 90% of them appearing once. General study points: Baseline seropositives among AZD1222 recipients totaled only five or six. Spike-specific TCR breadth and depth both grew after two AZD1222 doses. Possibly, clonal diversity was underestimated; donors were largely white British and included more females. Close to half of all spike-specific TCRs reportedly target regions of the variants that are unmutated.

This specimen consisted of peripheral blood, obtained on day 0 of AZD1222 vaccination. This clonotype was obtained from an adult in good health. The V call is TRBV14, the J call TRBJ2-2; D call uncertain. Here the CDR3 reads CASSQENSIELNTGELFF. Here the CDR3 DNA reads TGTGCCAGCAGCCAAGAGAACAGTATAGAACTCAACACCGGGGAGCTGTTTTTT.